This is a list of T cell receptor beta chains from one sample in a study of shared clonotypes between healthy human individuals. TCRdb keeps only in-frame clones here, not all; method: immunoSEQ multiplex PCR. This sample has 300,000 to 400,000 clones, with more than 60% found just once. The material sequenced was memory CD4+ T cells sorted from blood. The receptors stem from a man aged 30 to 45 in good health. The CDR3 runs from the conserved cysteine through the conserved F or W. The order of the fields is clone size, D gene, V gene, J gene, CDR3 DNA, CDR3 protein. D genes are given only for firm matches. Clone size is not always given. Where it is, it says once, few, many or a class for expanded clones.

clone size: .
D gene: TRBD1
V gene: TRBV7-3
J gene: TRBJ2-7
CDR3 DNA: TGTGCCAGCAGCTCCCGACAGGGCAACGAGCAGTACTTC
CDR3 protein: CASSSRQGNEQYF

clone size: .
D gene: TRBD2
V gene: TRBV5-4
J gene: TRBJ2-1
CDR3 DNA: TGTGCCAGCAGCTTTTGGGGACTAGCGGACAATGAGCAGTTCTTC
CDR3 protein: CASSFWGLADNEQFF

clone size: .
D gene: .
V gene: TRBV7-9
J gene: TRBJ2-2
CDR3 DNA: TGTGCCAGCAGCTTGCGGGAAACCGGGGAGCTGTTTTTT
CDR3 protein: CASSLRETGELFF

clone size: .
D gene: .
V gene: TRBV5-8
J gene: TRBJ1-1
CDR3 DNA: TGTGCCAGCAGCTTATACGGCACTGAAGCTTTCTTT
CDR3 protein: CASSLYGTEAFF

clone size: .
D gene: .
V gene: TRBV2
J gene: TRBJ1-1
CDR3 DNA: TGTGCCAGCAGTGAATCTGGGGCTGAAGCTTTCTTT
CDR3 protein: CASSESGAEAFF

clone size: .
D gene: .
V gene: TRBV5-1
J gene: TRBJ2-5
CDR3 DNA: TGCGCCAGCAGCTTGTTATGGGAAGGGGAGACCCAGTACTTC
CDR3 protein: CASSLLWEGETQYF

clone size: .
D gene: .
V gene: TRBV10-1
J gene: TRBJ1-1
CDR3 DNA: TGCGCCAGCAGTGATCAGAGGAACACTGAAGCTTTCTTT
CDR3 protein: CASSDQRNTEAFF

clone size: many
D gene: TRBD1
V gene: TRBV14
J gene: TRBJ2-3
CDR3 DNA: TGTGCCAGCAGCCAGTTGGGACAGGGGGTCCGAGATACGCAGTATTTT
CDR3 protein: CASSQLGQGVRDTQYF

clone size: .
D gene: .
V gene: TRBV7-9
J gene: TRBJ2-7
CDR3 DNA: TGTGCCAGCAGCTCCAGCGTGCGGGTAGCGAGCTTC
CDR3 protein: CASSSSVRVASF

clone size: few
D gene: TRBD1
V gene: TRBV30
J gene: TRBJ2-2
CDR3 DNA: TGTGCCTGGAGGACAGGGGGTAACACCGGGGAGCTGTTTTTT
CDR3 protein: CAWRTGGNTGELFF

clone size: .
D gene: TRBD1
V gene: TRBV19
J gene: TRBJ2-3
CDR3 DNA: TGTGCCAGTAGTAGAGCCGGGACAGGGTCTGTAGATACGCAGTATTTT
CDR3 protein: CASSRAGTGSVDTQYF

clone size: .
D gene: TRBD1
V gene: TRBV7-6
J gene: TRBJ2-1
CDR3 DNA: TGTGCCAGCAGCCCCCATATGGGACAGGGTTGGGATGAGCAGTTCTTC
CDR3 protein: CASSPHMGQGWDEQFF

clone size: .
D gene: .
V gene: TRBV30
J gene: TRBJ2-4
CDR3 DNA: TGTGCCTTGGAGGACCTAGCCAAAAACATTCAGTACTTC
CDR3 protein: CALEDLAKNIQYF

clone size: .
D gene: .
V gene: TRBV6-1
J gene: TRBJ2-5
CDR3 DNA: TGTGCCAGCAGTTTGGACAGTGAACAAGAGACCCAGTACTTC
CDR3 protein: CASSLDSEQETQYF

clone size: once
D gene: TRBD1
V gene: TRBV7-8
J gene: TRBJ2-1
CDR3 DNA: TGTGCCAGCAGCATCCGACCGGGACAGGGTCCTAATGAGCAGTTCTTC
CDR3 protein: CASSIRPGQGPNEQFF

clone size: .
D gene: TRBD1
V gene: TRBV9
J gene: TRBJ2-2
CDR3 DNA: TGTGCCAGCAGCGCCGCAGAGACAGGGGCAACCGGGGAGCTGTTTTTT
CDR3 protein: CASSAAETGATGELFF

clone size: .
D gene: .
V gene: TRBV2
J gene: TRBJ2-2
CDR3 DNA: TGTGCCAGCAGTGAAGCGCGGGTACCGACCGGGGAGCTGTTTTTT
CDR3 protein: CASSEARVPTGELFF

clone size: .
D gene: TRBD1
V gene: TRBV4-1
J gene: TRBJ1-2
CDR3 DNA: TGCGCCAGCAGTGACAGGGCCCTTGGCTACACCTTC
CDR3 protein: CASSDRALGYTF

clone size: .
D gene: .
V gene: TRBV28
J gene: TRBJ1-2
CDR3 DNA: TGTGCCAGTTGGCGGGGTAACTATGGCTACACCTTC
CDR3 protein: CASWRGNYGYTF

clone size: .
D gene: TRBD1
V gene: TRBV30
J gene: TRBJ2-7
CDR3 DNA: TGTGCTGCCCCGGGACAGGGGGCGGGCGAGCAGTACTTC
CDR3 protein: CAAPGQGAGEQYF

clone size: .
D gene: TRBD2
V gene: TRBV30
J gene: TRBJ2-1
CDR3 DNA: TGTGCCTGGAGTGTACGATCAGCGGGAGGGAATGAGCAGTTCTTC
CDR3 protein: CAWSVRSAGGNEQFF

clone size: .
D gene: .
V gene: TRBV5-1
J gene: TRBJ1-1
CDR3 DNA: TGCGCCAGCAGCTTGGGGCAGGGGACGTCTGAAGCTTTCTTT
CDR3 protein: CASSLGQGTSEAFF

clone size: .
D gene: .
V gene: TRBV5-6
J gene: TRBJ2-5
CDR3 DNA: TGTGCCAGCAGCTTGGTAGGGGCCGGTGAGACCCAGTACTTC
CDR3 protein: CASSLVGAGETQYF

clone size: .
D gene: .
V gene: TRBV7-9
J gene: TRBJ2-5
CDR3 DNA: TGTGCCAGCAGCCGCCCGGTGGAGACCCAGTACTTC
CDR3 protein: CASSRPVETQYF

clone size: .
D gene: TRBD1
V gene: TRBV20-1
J gene: TRBJ2-5
CDR3 DNA: TGCAGTGGGACAGGGGGAAAGACCCAGTACTTC
CDR3 protein: CSGTGGKTQYF

clone size: .
D gene: .
V gene: TRBV10-1
J gene: TRBJ1-1
CDR3 DNA: TGCGCCAGCAGTGATCCAGGAACGAACACTGAAGCTTTCTTT
CDR3 protein: CASSDPGTNTEAFF

clone size: few
D gene: .
V gene: TRBV27
J gene: TRBJ2-1
CDR3 DNA: TGTGCCAGCAGCCCCAGGCGCGGTTCCCGCTCCTACAATGAGCAGTTCTTC
CDR3 protein: CASSPRRGSRSYNEQFF

clone size: .
D gene: .
V gene: TRBV6-4
J gene: TRBJ1-5
CDR3 DNA: TGTGCCAGCAGGCACTACAGGTCGATCCGAGAACAGCCCCAGCATTTT
CDR3 protein: CASRHYRSIREQPQHF

clone size: .
D gene: TRBD2
V gene: TRBV29-1
J gene: TRBJ2-3
CDR3 DNA: TGCAGCGTCCCGGGACTAGCGGGAGTGGATACGCAGTATTTT
CDR3 protein: CSVPGLAGVDTQYF

clone size: .
D gene: .
V gene: TRBV19
J gene: TRBJ1-1
CDR3 DNA: TGTGCCAGTAGCACAGGAGGGACACTGAACACTGAAGCTTTCTTT
CDR3 protein: CASSTGGTLNTEAFF

clone size: few
D gene: .
V gene: TRBV29-1
J gene: TRBJ2-3
CDR3 DNA: TGCAGCGTTGAAGACAGCACAGATACGCAGTATTTT
CDR3 protein: CSVEDSTDTQYF

clone size: .
D gene: TRBD1
V gene: TRBV9
J gene: TRBJ1-3
CDR3 DNA: TGTGCCAGCAGCGGGAGAACAGGGGCGGCTGGAAACACCATATATTTT
CDR3 protein: CASSGRTGAAGNTIYF

clone size: once
D gene: TRBD2
V gene: TRBV4-2
J gene: TRBJ2-3
CDR3 DNA: TGTGCCAGCAGCCCGATAGCGGGAGGCACAGATACGCAGTATTTT
CDR3 protein: CASSPIAGGTDTQYF

clone size: .
D gene: .
V gene: TRBV28
J gene: TRBJ2-5
CDR3 DNA: TGTGCCAGCAGCACCCAGGGGTTTCGAGAGACCCAGTACTTC
CDR3 protein: CASSTQGFRETQYF

clone size: .
D gene: .
V gene: TRBV5-1
J gene: TRBJ1-2
CDR3 DNA: TGCGCCAGCAGCTTCCCAGGGAGAACTCACTATGGCTACACCTTC
CDR3 protein: CASSFPGRTHYGYTF

clone size: .
D gene: TRBD2
V gene: TRBV5-5
J gene: TRBJ2-7
CDR3 DNA: TGTGCCAGCAGCCTGAGCGGGAGTGGTTCCTACGAGCAGTACTTC
CDR3 protein: CASSLSGSGSYEQYF

clone size: .
D gene: .
V gene: TRBV5-1
J gene: TRBJ2-7
CDR3 DNA: TGCGCCAGCAGCTTCGGTAGCCCGGGCGACGAGCAGTACTTC
CDR3 protein: CASSFGSPGDEQYF

clone size: many
D gene: TRBD2
V gene: TRBV2
J gene: TRBJ2-3
CDR3 DNA: TGTGCCAGCAGCGAATGGCTAGGGACTACAAGGGGCACAGATACGCAGTATTTT
CDR3 protein: CASSEWLGTTRGTDTQYF

clone size: few
D gene: .
V gene: TRBV19
J gene: TRBJ1-2
CDR3 DNA: TGTGCCAGTACATCACGCCTTGGCTACACCTTC
CDR3 protein: CASTSRLGYTF

clone size: .
D gene: .
V gene: TRBV5-1
J gene: TRBJ1-1
CDR3 DNA: TGCGCCAGCAGCCGCAGATTGAACACTGAAGCTTTCTTT
CDR3 protein: CASSRRLNTEAFF

clone size: .
D gene: .
V gene: TRBV4-3
J gene: TRBJ2-2
CDR3 DNA: TGCGCCAGCAGCCAAAACCTGGACAGGAACACCGGGGAGCTGTTTTTT
CDR3 protein: CASSQNLDRNTGELFF

clone size: .
D gene: .
V gene: TRBV20-1
J gene: TRBJ1-2
CDR3 DNA: TGCAGTGCTAGAGAACCGGGGGGCTACACCTTC
CDR3 protein: CSAREPGGYTF

clone size: .
D gene: TRBD1
V gene: TRBV2
J gene: TRBJ2-7
CDR3 DNA: TGTGCCAGCAGAAGAGCCCCAGGGGGCCGGTCCTACGAGCAGTACTTC
CDR3 protein: CASRRAPGGRSYEQYF

clone size: many
D gene: TRBD2
V gene: TRBV7-2
J gene: TRBJ2-3
CDR3 DNA: TGTGCCAGCAGCGGTCGGACTAGCGGCCGCACAGATACGCAGTATTTT
CDR3 protein: CASSGRTSGRTDTQYF

clone size: .
D gene: TRBD1
V gene: TRBV5-6
J gene: TRBJ1-2
CDR3 DNA: TGTGCCAGCAGCTGGGGACAGGAAGACACCTTC
CDR3 protein: CASSWGQEDTF

clone size: .
D gene: TRBD2
V gene: TRBV10-1
J gene: TRBJ2-7
CDR3 DNA: TGCGCCAGCAGTGAGGGCGGGAGCTCCTACGAGCAGTACTTC
CDR3 protein: CASSEGGSSYEQYF

clone size: .
D gene: .
V gene: TRBV20-1
J gene: TRBJ2-7
CDR3 DNA: TGCAGTGCTGGTCAATACGAGCAGTACTTC
CDR3 protein: CSAGQYEQYF

clone size: .
D gene: TRBD1
V gene: TRBV19
J gene: TRBJ1-5
CDR3 DNA: TGTGCCAGTAGTTTAAAAGCGGGACAGGGGTATCAGCCCCAGCATTTT
CDR3 protein: CASSLKAGQGYQPQHF

clone size: .
D gene: .
V gene: TRBV7-2
J gene: TRBJ2-1
CDR3 DNA: TGTGCCAGCAGCTTAAGGGGACACCCCAATGAGCAGTTCTTC
CDR3 protein: CASSLRGHPNEQFF

clone size: .
D gene: .
V gene: TRBV19
J gene: TRBJ1-1
CDR3 DNA: TGTGCCAGTAGTATTGCTACAGAGTACAGAGGTGAAGCTTTCTTT
CDR3 protein: CASSIATEYRGEAFF

clone size: .
D gene: .
V gene: TRBV5-4
J gene: TRBJ1-2
CDR3 DNA: TGTGCCAGCAGCTTGGGAGTTCGGGGGGATAGCTATGGCTACACCTTC
CDR3 protein: CASSLGVRGDSYGYTF

clone size: .
D gene: .
V gene: TRBV21-1
J gene: TRBJ2-3
CDR3 DNA: TGTGCCAGCATCTACATAACGGGAGGTCGCGCAGATACGCAGTATTTT
CDR3 protein: CASIYITGGRADTQYF